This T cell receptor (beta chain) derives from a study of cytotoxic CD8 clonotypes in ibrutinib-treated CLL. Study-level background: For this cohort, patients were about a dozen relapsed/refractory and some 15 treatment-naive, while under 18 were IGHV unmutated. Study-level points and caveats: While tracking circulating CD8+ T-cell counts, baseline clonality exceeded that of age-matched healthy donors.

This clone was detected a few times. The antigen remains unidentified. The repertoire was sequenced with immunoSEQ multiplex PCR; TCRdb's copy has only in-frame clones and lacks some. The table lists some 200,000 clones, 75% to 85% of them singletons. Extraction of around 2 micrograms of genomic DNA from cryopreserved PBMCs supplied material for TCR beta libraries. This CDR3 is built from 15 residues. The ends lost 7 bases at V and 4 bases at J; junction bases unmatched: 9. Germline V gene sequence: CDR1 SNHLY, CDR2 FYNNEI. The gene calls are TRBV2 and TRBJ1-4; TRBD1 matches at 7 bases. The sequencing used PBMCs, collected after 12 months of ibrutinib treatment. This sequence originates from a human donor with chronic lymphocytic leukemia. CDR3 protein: CASTREGTVNEKLFF. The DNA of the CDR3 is TGTGCCAGCACCCGGGAAGGGACAGTTAATGAAAAACTGTTTTTT.